This TCR beta chain comes out of a study of shared clonotypes between healthy human individuals. Study-level background: Researchers assigned three CD4 naive, three CD4 memory, two CD8 naive and one CD8 memory plate to each donor.

It was across several immunoSEQ plates that each subset's genomic DNA was evenly split. TCRdb keeps only in-frame clones here, not all; method: immunoSEQ multiplex PCR. The top ten clones hold around 0.35% of a sample with roughly 2.2 million clones, roughly 92% of them seen once. This CDR3 contains 17 residues. Germline V gene data show CDR1 as MDHEN and CDR2 as SYDVKM. The trim removed 0 bases at V and 5 bases at J, leaving 8 bases unmatched. CD4+ cells underwent separation, giving CD45RA+ naive and CD45RA-negative memory subsets. Remarks on this clone: What it binds is unknown.

Study-wide results and limits: A handful of donors showed sharing of 4.5% to 6% of naive CD4 clonotypes.

The chain joins TRBV28 to TRBJ2-1, with TRBD2 matching 9 bases. Sequencing was done on a sample of naive CD4+ T cells from PBMCs. The subset denotes: CD45RA+ positively selected. This sequence originates from a man between 18 and 29 years old in good health. Some clones in this sample may be carry-over from other donors' samples. CDR3 protein: CASSLWAGLALNNEQFF. The CDR3 DNA is TGTGCCAGCAGTTTATGGGCCGGACTAGCGCTAAACAATGAGCAGTTCTTC. Looking up the rest from reference TRBV28 and TRBJ2-1 gives the full variable domain: DVKVTQSSRYLVKRTGEKVFLECVQDMDHENMFWYRQDPGLGLRLIYFSYDVKMKEKGDIPEGYSVSREKKERFSLILESASTNQTSMYLCASSLWAGLALNNEQFFGPGTRLTVL.